This T cell receptor beta chain appears in the sequencing data of a study of T-cell memory formation after mild COVID-19. Trimming removed 1 base from V and 0 bases from J, with 7 bases in between. There are 16 residues in the CDR3. Germline V gene data show CDR1 as MGHRA and CDR2 as YSYEKL. A 5'RACE reaction primed in the constant segment made cDNA libraries of TCR alpha and TCR beta, and these carried sample barcodes and UMIs. TCRdb passed the 5' RACE reads through MiXCR, listing each CDR3 protein once. This table holds about 210,000 distinct CDR3 sequences, about 27% found once. A word on this clonotype: Its matching antigen is unknown.

Study-level findings and limits: For second-wave clones that peaked at day 37, SARS-CoV-2 specificity went unverified. Clones that contracted from day 15 to 85 were balanced CD4/CD8, while later expanders leaned CD4+. Some clones that responded were present in memory (sampled pre-infection), which suggests cross-reactive memory joined.

The TCR was taken from an adult woman who had mild COVID-19 (a few samples of this study predate the infection). Cell type and time point are not known. Sequenced: PBMCs or a T cell subset sorted from them (not recorded which). V is TRBV4-1 and J is TRBJ2-6, with D uncertain. CDR3 bases: TGCGCCAGCAGCCAAGCCCCGGTCTCTGGGGCCAACGTCCTGACTTTC. It codes for CASSQAPVSGANVLTF.